The 21 T cell receptor beta chains reported below all come from one sample, sequenced in a study of naive and memory T cell subsets. Both TRBC1 and TRBC2 were covered by a beta constant-region primer of two equimolar oligonucleotides. Four rounds of PCR amplified the ligated cDNA using nested alpha and beta constant-region primers plus SP2. TCRdb independently ran MiXCR on the UMI-ligation and nested PCR reads; one entry per CDR3 protein. The sample records 95,000 to 150,000 distinct CDR3 sequences, 36% being singletons. Specimen: central memory CD4+ T cells from blood. The source of these receptors is a human donor in good health.

This clonotype was observed a few times. This sequence joins TRBV20-1 and TRBJ2-7; no clear D gene. The V end lost 3 bases, the J end lost 6 bases, and 6 bases lay between the germline ends. The germline V gene has CDR1 DFQATT and CDR2 SNEGSKA (reference sequence). The CDR3 runs to 10 residues. CDR3 in DNA: TGCAGTGCTAGTCCTCTCGAGCAGTACTTC. The encoded protein is CSASPLEQYF.

This clonotype has more than one count but fewer than ten. The chain is built from TRBV7-8 and TRBJ1-5; a weak D match, TRBD1 (5 bases). V lost 5 bases and J 0 bases, leaving 23 bases between the germline ends. CDR1 SGHVS and CDR2 FQNEAQ come from the germline V gene. The length of the CDR3 is 19 residues. The CDR3 DNA reads as TGTGCCAGCAGCCGGGACCGCGGGTCCAAAGAAAATAGCAATCAGCCCCAGCATTTT. Translation gives CASSRDRGSKENSNQPQHF.

This chain joins TRBV2 and TRBJ2-5, with TRBD1 identical over 7 bases. Germline V gene data show CDR1 as SNHLY and CDR2 as FYNNEI. The CDR3 consists of 14 residues. After removal of 5 bases from V and 1 base from J, the junction contained 4 bases not matched to a gene. The CDR3 DNA follows: TGTGCCAGCAGTTCTCACAGGGGCCAAGAGACCCAGTACTTC. This sequence encodes CASSSHRGQETQYF. Full variable domain (missing parts from reference TRBV2 and TRBJ2-5): EPEVTQTPSHQVTQMGQEVILRCVPISNHLYFYWYRQILGQKVEFLVSFYNNEISEKSEIFDDQFSVERPDGSNFTLKIRSTKLEDSAMYFCASSSHRGQETQYFGPGTRLLVL.

This chain connects TRBV7-8 to TRBJ1-1; 10 bases are a match to TRBD1. The CDR3 has 16 residues. Germline-derived CDR1 and CDR2 are SGHVS and FQNEAQ. The V gene end was trimmed by 3 bases and the J gene end by 3 bases; junction bases not matched to a gene: 7. For the CDR3, the DNA is TGTGCCAGCAGCTTGGGGACAGGGGCTTCTCACACTGAAGCTTTCTTT. Encoded protein: CASSLGTGASHTEAFF.

The J gene is TRBJ1-2, the V gene TRBV30; D is uncertain. The ends were cut back, 0 bases at V and 1 base at J, with 15 bases in the middle. Germline V lookup: CDR1 GTSNPN, CDR2 SVGIG (reference sequence). The CDR3 runs 16 residues. DNA of the CDR3: TGTGCCTGGAGTGTCAGCCGGTCCGGCTATAACTATGGCTACACCTTC. Translation: CAWSVSRSGYNYGYTF. The full variable domain, in which reference TRBV30 and TRBJ1-2 provide the parts outside the CDR3, is SQTIHQWPATLVQPVGSPLSLECTVEGTSNPNLYWYRQAAGRGLQLLFYSVGIGQISSEVPQNLSASRPQDRQFILSSKKLLLSDSGFYLCAWSVSRSGYNYGYTFGSGTRLTVV.

V and J are TRBV5-1 and TRBJ2-1; possible D gene TRBD2, 5 bases. CDR1 is SGHRS, CDR2 YFSETQ, per germline. The ends were cut back, 1 base at V and 3 bases at J, with 17 bases in the middle. CDR3 size: 17 residues. The CDR3 DNA reads as TGCGCCAGCAGCTTGCCTAGATTGTCCAGCGGCTACAATGAGCAGTTCTTC. Its protein is CASSLPRLSSGYNEQFF.

The chain couples TRBV4-2 to TRBJ1-5, with 8 bases matching TRBD1. V dropped 5 bases and J dropped 5; count of bases not matched to a gene: 5. Germline loops: CDR1 LGHNA, CDR2 YNFKEQ. The CDR3 covers 14 residues. The CDR3, as DNA: TGTGCCAGCAGCGTGACAGGGGAAGATCAGCCCCAGCATTTT. Translated: CASSVTGEDQPQHF.

The chain links TRBV9 to TRBJ1-2, with 8 bases that match TRBD1. Germline V gives CDR1 SGDLS, CDR2 YYNGEE. The junction had 24 bases not matched to a gene; V was cut back by 4 bases and J by 7 bases. The CDR3 has 19 amino acids. CDR3 in DNA: TGTGCCAGCAGCCCCGACACATCCGGGACAGGAAAAGGAACGGGTGGCTACACCTTC. It translates to CASSPDTSGTGKGTGGYTF.

J is TRBJ2-7 and V is TRBV28; TRBD1 matches 9 bases. Germline V CDR1 and CDR2: MDHEN, SYDVKM. The trim removed 5 bases at V and 5 bases at J, leaving 10 bases unmatched. The CDR3 totals 15 residues. In nucleotides, the CDR3 is TGTGCCAGCAGTCTACAAGGGACAGGGCGGCACGAGCAGTACTTC. Protein sequence: CASSLQGTGRHEQYF.

The rearrangement uses TRBV5-1 and TRBJ1-2; TRBD1 matches at 9 bases. The CDR3 totals 14 residues. Germline assignment: CDR1 SGHRS and CDR2 YFSETQ. V lost 4 bases, J lost 4 bases, and 5 bases stayed unmatched. CDR3 in amino acids: CASSKQGAAYGYTF. For the CDR3, the DNA is TGCGCCAGCAGCAAACAGGGGGCCGCCTATGGCTACACCTTC.

This clonotype came up a few times. The V call is TRBV27, the J call TRBJ2-3; 7 bases are shared with TRBD1. The CDR3 length is 16 residues. The V gene's germline CDR1 is MNHEY and CDR2 SMNVEV (reference sequence). With 3 bases clipped from V and 3 bases from J, the junction kept 9 bases outside the gene matches. CDR3 loop: CASSFSRQGRTDTQYF. CDR3 DNA sequence: TGTGCCAGCAGTTTCTCTCGACAGGGACGGACAGATACGCAGTATTTT.

The genes are TRBV20-1 and TRBJ2-5; 8 bases line up with TRBD2. This CDR3 has 16 residues. Germline loops: CDR1 DFQATT, CDR2 SNEGSKA (reference sequence). Trimming cost V 0 bases and J 2 bases; bases outside gene matches: 8. The CDR3 region has the DNA TGCAGTGCTAGAGATTCGGGGGGGTTCCGTCAAGAGACCCAGTACTTC. Translating it yields CSARDSGGFRQETQYF.

This clonotype occurred a few times. The chain couples TRBV5-1 to TRBJ2-5; weak D call: TRBD1 (5 bases). The germline V gene has CDR1 SGHRS and CDR2 YFSETQ. CDR3 size: 15 residues. V dropped 4 bases and J dropped 3 bases, with 16 bases sitting between them. This CDR3 is CASSRNGGQEETQYF. The CDR3 nucleotides are TGCGCCAGCAGCCGGAACGGCGGACAAGAAGAGACCCAGTACTTC.

This clonotype came up once. This sequence joins TRBV6-2 or TRBV6-3 and TRBJ2-5; 12 nucleotides agree with TRBD2. The trim removed 8 bases at V and 4 bases at J, leaving 17 bases unmatched. The CDR3 sequence is 18 residues long. CDR1 and CDR2 (germline): MNHEY, SVGEGT. This CDR3 reads CASGTTGLAGARSETQYF. In nucleotides, the CDR3 is TGTGCCAGCGGAACAACGGGACTAGCGGGTGCTAGGTCAGAGACCCAGTACTTC.

This clonotype was seen a handful of times. The J gene is TRBJ1-1, the V gene TRBV20-1; 7 bases are shared with TRBD1. J lost 2 bases, V lost 8 bases, and 11 bases had no gene match. This CDR3 is 14 amino acids long. Germline V gene sequence: CDR1 DFQATT, CDR2 SNEGSKA (reference sequence). The CDR3, as DNA: TGCAGTACTGGACAGGCAAAAGAAAACACTGAAGCTTTCTTT. Encoded protein: CSTGQAKENTEAFF.

This rearrangement joins TRBV20-1 to TRBJ1-5; TRBD1 matches 12 bases. The CDR3 runs 17 residues. Trimming removed 1 base from V and 7 bases from J; junction bases left unmatched: 11. Germline assignment: CDR1 DFQATT and CDR2 SNEGSKA (reference sequence). In DNA, the CDR3 is TGCAGTGCTAGAGTCCTCACGGGACAGGGGGCGAGGCAGCCCCAGCATTTT. This codes for CSARVLTGQGARQPQHF.

This chain connects TRBV6-2 or TRBV6-3 to TRBJ2-7; possibly TRBD1 for D (7 bases). Germline CDR1 reads MNHEY; CDR2 reads SVGEGT. The CDR3 contains 13 residues. Trimming shortened V by 7 bases and J by 2 bases, and 12 bases separated the two germline ends. The CDR3 DNA follows: TGTGCCAGCACCCCAGGGGGGACCTACGAGCAGTACTTC. Protein: CASTPGGTYEQYF.

There are a few counts of this clonotype. The chain recombines TRBV20-1 with TRBJ1-5; a weak D match, TRBD1 (5 bases). The length of the CDR3 is 13 residues. CDR1 is DFQATT and CDR2 is SNEGSKA in the germline V gene (reference sequence). V lost 4 bases and J lost 5, with 12 bases in between. CDR3 in amino acids: CSANQGWDQPQHF. CDR3 nucleotide sequence: TGCAGTGCTAACCAGGGATGGGATCAGCCCCAGCATTTT.

This clonotype appeared many times. This sequence joins TRBV5-1 and TRBJ2-3; 7 bases agree with TRBD1. Germline CDR1 reads SGHRS; CDR2 reads YFSETQ. This CDR3 is built from 14 residues. The J segment lost 6 bases and the V segment lost 4 bases, leaving 8 bases of the junction unmatched. CDR3 bases: TGCGCCAGCAGCCCAACAGGGGTTGCCGATACGCAGTATTTT. Translation gives CASSPTGVADTQYF.

In its sample, this clonotype was seen a few times. The rearrangement uses TRBV5-1 and TRBJ1-2; weak D call: TRBD1 (5 bases). The CDR3 has 19 residues. In germline, CDR1 is SGHRS, CDR2 YFSETQ. V was cut by 3 bases and J by 0 bases, with 24 bases left in between. CDR3 loop: CASSSPSQGKVGTNYGYTF. The CDR3 DNA sequence: TGCGCCAGCAGCTCCCCGAGTCAGGGTAAAGTGGGGACTAACTATGGCTACACCTTC.

This clonotype was detected once. This chain joins TRBV6-1 and TRBJ1-5, with 8 bases matching TRBD1. The CDR3 is 15 residues long. From germline, CDR1 is MNHNS and CDR2 SASEGT. With V trimmed by 7 bases and J by 4 bases, 9 bases remained unmatched. The CDR3 reads CASNIWTGTNQPQHF. The CDR3 coding sequence is TGTGCCAGCAATATTTGGACAGGGACTAATCAGCCCCAGCATTTT.